The clone carrying this TCR beta chain was seen many times. This sample is part of a study of T-cell reconstitution after alpha-beta-depleted transplantation in children. CDR1 and CDR2 (germline): SGHVS, FQNEAQ. With 2 bases removed from V and 1 base from J, the gap between germline ends came to 9 bases. There are 15 residues in the CDR3. Library preparation (for TCRbeta) was performed with unique molecular identifiers. TCRdb re-called the PCR reads with MiXCR, one entry per CDR3 protein. Here the sample spans fewer than 120,000 distinct CDR3 sequences, around 10% being singletons. This sample comprised PBMCs from the stem cell graft donor, obtained from the stem cell graft. The origin of this receptor is a human donor who donated a stem cell graft to a child with acute lymphoblastic leukemia. The chain has TRBV7-8 and TRBJ1-5; D gene uncertain. The CDR3 reads CASSLTSPSNQPQHF. In DNA form, the CDR3 reads TGTGCCAGCAGCTTAACATCCCCGAGCAATCAGCCCCAGCATTTT.